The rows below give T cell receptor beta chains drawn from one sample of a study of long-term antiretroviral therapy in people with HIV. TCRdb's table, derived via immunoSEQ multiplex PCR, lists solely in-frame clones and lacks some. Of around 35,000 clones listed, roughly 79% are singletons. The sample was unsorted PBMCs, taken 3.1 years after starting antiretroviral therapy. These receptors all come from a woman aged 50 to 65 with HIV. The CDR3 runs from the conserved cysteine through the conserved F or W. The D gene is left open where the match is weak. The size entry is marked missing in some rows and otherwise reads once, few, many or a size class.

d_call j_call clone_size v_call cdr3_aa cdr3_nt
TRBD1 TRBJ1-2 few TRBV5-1 CASSTDRASNYGYTF TGCGCCAGCAGCACCGACAGGGCCTCTAACTATGGCTACACCTTC
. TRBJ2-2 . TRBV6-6 CASIQDLTGNTGELFF TGTGCCAGCATCCAGGACTTGACAGGGAACACCGGGGAGCTGTTTTTT
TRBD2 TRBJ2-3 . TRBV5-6 CASSSLAGSTTDTQYF TGTGCCAGCAGCTCCCTAGCGGGCTCGACCACAGATACGCAGTATTTT
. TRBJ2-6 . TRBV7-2 CASSPGPAGANVLTF TGTGCCAGCAGCCCAGGGCCCGCTGGGGCCAACGTCCTGACTTTC
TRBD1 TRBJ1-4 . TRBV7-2 CASSDGTVGEKLFF TGTGCCAGCAGCGACGGGACAGTGGGTGAAAAACTGTTTTTT
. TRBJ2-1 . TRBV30 CAWSVTSQASFPFF TGTGCCTGGAGTGTAACCAGCCAGGCTAGTTTTCCGTTCTTC
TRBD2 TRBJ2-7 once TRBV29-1 CSGWRGREQYF TGTAGCGGGTGGAGAGGACGCGAGCAGTACTTC
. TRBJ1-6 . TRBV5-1 CASKPEQDNSPLHF TGCGCCAGCAAGCCCGAGCAGGATAATTCACCCCTCCACTTT
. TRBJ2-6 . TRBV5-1 CASSPTGPSGANVLTF TGCGCCAGCAGCCCTACTGGGCCGTCGGGGGCCAACGTCCTGACTTTC
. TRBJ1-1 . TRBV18 CASSHRVSNTEAFF TGTGCCAGCTCCCACAGGGTTTCGAACACTGAAGCTTTCTTT
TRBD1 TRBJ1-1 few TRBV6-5 CASSYVGGDTEAFF TGTGCCAGCAGCTACGTAGGGGGCGATACTGAAGCTTTCTTT
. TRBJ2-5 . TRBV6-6 CASSLTGGLQETQYF TGTGCCAGCAGCCTGACCGGGGGTCTCCAAGAGACCCAGTACTTC
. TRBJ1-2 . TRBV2 CARRAVNYGYTF TGTGCCAGACGGGCAGTTAACTATGGCTACACCTTC
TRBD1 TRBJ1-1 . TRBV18 CASSPPNRGLMNTEAFF TGTGCCAGCTCACCACCGAACAGGGGGCTCATGAACACTGAAGCTTTCTTT
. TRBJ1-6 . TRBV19 CASSRQGARNSPLHF TGTGCCAGTAGTCGCCAGGGAGCGAGGAATTCACCCCTCCACTTT
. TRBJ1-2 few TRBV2 CASTAVDLNYGYTF TGTGCCAGCACAGCGGTAGACCTTAACTATGGCTACACCTTC
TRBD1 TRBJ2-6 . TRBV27 CASSFNRGNSGANVLTF TGTGCCAGCAGTTTTAACAGGGGGAACTCTGGGGCCAACGTCCTGACTTTC
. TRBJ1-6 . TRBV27 CASSLTWSSYNSPLHF TGTGCCAGCAGTTTAACCTGGAGCTCCTATAATTCACCCCTCCACTTT
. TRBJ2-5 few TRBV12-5 CASALQETQYF TGTGCTAGTGCCTTACAAGAGACCCAGTACTTC
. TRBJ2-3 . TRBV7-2 CASSYTDTQYF TGTGCCAGCAGCTACACAGATACGCAGTATTTT
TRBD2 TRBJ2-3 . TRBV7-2 CASSGTSGSADTQYF TGTGCCAGCAGCGGGACTAGCGGATCAGCAGATACGCAGTATTTT
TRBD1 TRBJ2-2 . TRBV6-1 CASNGDRTNTGELFF TGTGCCAGCAATGGGGACAGAACAAACACCGGGGAGCTGTTTTTT
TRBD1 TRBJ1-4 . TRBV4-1 CASRGSGGRDEKLFF TGCGCCAGCAGAGGGTCAGGGGGCCGGGATGAAAAACTGTTTTTT
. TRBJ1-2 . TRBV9 CAGGTVLGGYTF TGTGCCGGGGGGACCGTCCTGGGGGGCTACACCTTC
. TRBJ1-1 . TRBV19 CASSIKQLMNTEAFF TGTGCCAGTAGTATAAAGCAACTAATGAACACTGAAGCTTTCTTT
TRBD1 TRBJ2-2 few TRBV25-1 CASSETGRELFF TGTGCCAGCAGTGAGACAGGGCGGGAGCTGTTTTTT
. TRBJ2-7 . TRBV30 CAWSVPGDSYEQYF TGTGCCTGGAGTGTACCGGGGGATTCCTACGAGCAGTACTTC
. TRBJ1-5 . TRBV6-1 CASSERQSNQPQHF TGTGCCAGCAGTGAAAGACAGAGCAATCAGCCCCAGCATTTT
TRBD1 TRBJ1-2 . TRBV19 CASSILQGARNYGYTF TGTGCCAGTAGTATTTTACAGGGGGCGCGGAACTATGGCTACACCTTC
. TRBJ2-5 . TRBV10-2 CASSGDFQETQYF TGCGCCAGCAGTGGAGACTTCCAAGAGACCCAGTACTTC
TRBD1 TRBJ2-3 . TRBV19 CASSAPRDRGRDTQYF TGTGCCAGTAGTGCTCCCCGGGACAGGGGGCGGGATACGCAGTATTTT
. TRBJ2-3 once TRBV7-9 CASSLGGAGSDTQYF TGTGCCAGCAGCTTAGGGGGCGCGGGCTCAGATACGCAGTATTTT
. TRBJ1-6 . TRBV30 CAWRQYNSPLHF TGTGCCTGGAGACAGTATAATTCACCCCTCCACTTT
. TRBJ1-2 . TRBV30 CAWSVRGRANYGYTF TGTGCCTGGAGTGTACGGGGCAGAGCTAACTATGGCTACACCTTC
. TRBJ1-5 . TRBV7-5 CVRSHYRDRGPYSNQPQHF TGTGTCAGAAGCCACTACCGGGACAGGGGCCCCTATAGCAATCAGCCCCAGCATTTT
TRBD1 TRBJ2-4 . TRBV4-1 CASSSPGTGENIQYF TGCGCCAGCAGCTCCCCCGGGACAGGGGAAAACATTCAGTACTTC
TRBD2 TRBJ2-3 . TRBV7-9 CASSLRTSQGRADTQYF TGTGCCAGCAGCCTGCGGACTAGCCAGGGGAGGGCAGATACGCAGTATTTT
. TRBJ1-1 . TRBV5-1 CASSLDRGGEAFF TGCGCCAGCAGCTTGGACAGAGGAGGTGAAGCTTTCTTT
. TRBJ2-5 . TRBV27 CASSRNREGTRETQYF TGTGCCAGCAGTCGGAACAGGGAGGGTACGAGAGAGACCCAGTACTTC
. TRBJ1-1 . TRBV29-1 CTVMWSFNTEAFF TGCACCGTAATGTGGAGCTTCAACACTGAAGCTTTCTTT
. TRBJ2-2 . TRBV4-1 CASSQGGGANTGELFF TGCGCCAGCAGCCAAGGTGGGGGGGCGAATACCGGGGAGCTGTTTTTT
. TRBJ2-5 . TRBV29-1 CSVDWGQPSQETQYF TGCAGCGTTGATTGGGGGCAGCCAAGCCAAGAGACCCAGTACTTC
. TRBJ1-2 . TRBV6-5 CASSYSEDTNYGYTF TGTGCCAGCAGTTACTCAGAAGACACAAACTATGGCTACACCTTC
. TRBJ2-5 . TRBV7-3 CASSPTGRETQYF TGTGCCAGCAGCCCCACAGGGAGAGAGACCCAGTACTTC
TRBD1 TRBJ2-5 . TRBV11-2 CASSFPTGGRETQYF TGTGCCAGCAGCTTCCCTACAGGGGGGCGAGAGACCCAGTACTTC
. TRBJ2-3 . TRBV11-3 CASSPAGGAGGLDTQYF TGTGCCAGCAGCCCAGCAGGGGGCGCGGGGGGCCTGGATACGCAGTATTTT
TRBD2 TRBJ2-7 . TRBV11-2 CASSLDGGGPSYEQYF TGTGCCAGCAGCTTAGATGGGGGGGGACCCTCCTACGAGCAGTACTTC
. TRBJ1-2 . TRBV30 CAWTRTAEGYTF TGTGCCTGGACCAGGACAGCCGAGGGCTACACCTTC
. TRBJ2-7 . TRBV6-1 CASRSGGLWYEQYF TGTGCCAGCCGATCAGGGGGGCTTTGGTACGAGCAGTACTTC
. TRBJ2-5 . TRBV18 CASSPSWETQYF TGTGCCAGCTCACCCTCGTGGGAGACCCAGTACTTC
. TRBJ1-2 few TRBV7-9 CASSLDRSYGYTF TGTGCCAGCAGCTTAGATCGGTCGTACGGCTACACCTTC
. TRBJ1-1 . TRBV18 CASSLQGALMNTEAFF TGTGCCAGCTCACTTCAAGGGGCCCTCATGAACACTGAAGCTTTCTTT
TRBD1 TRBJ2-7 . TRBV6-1 CASSEYGDRGQGEQYF TGTGCCAGCAGTGAATACGGGGACAGGGGGCAAGGCGAGCAGTACTTC
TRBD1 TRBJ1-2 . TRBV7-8 CASSSDRGAYGYTF TGTGCCAGCAGCTCCGACAGGGGGGCCTATGGCTACACCTTC